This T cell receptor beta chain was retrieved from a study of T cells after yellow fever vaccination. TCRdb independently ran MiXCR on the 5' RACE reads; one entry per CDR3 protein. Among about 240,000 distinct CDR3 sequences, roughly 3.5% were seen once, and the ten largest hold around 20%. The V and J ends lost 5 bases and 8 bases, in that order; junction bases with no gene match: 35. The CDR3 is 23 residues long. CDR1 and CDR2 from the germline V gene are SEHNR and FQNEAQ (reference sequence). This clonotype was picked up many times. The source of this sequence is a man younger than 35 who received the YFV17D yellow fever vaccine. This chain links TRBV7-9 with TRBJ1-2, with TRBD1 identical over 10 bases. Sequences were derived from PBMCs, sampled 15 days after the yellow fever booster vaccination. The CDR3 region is CASSPGQGRFGQGDRGALGGYTF. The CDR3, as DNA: TGTGCCAGCAGCCCTGGACAGGGGCGCTTTGGGCAGGGGGACAGGGGCGCTTTGGGCGGCTACACCTTC.